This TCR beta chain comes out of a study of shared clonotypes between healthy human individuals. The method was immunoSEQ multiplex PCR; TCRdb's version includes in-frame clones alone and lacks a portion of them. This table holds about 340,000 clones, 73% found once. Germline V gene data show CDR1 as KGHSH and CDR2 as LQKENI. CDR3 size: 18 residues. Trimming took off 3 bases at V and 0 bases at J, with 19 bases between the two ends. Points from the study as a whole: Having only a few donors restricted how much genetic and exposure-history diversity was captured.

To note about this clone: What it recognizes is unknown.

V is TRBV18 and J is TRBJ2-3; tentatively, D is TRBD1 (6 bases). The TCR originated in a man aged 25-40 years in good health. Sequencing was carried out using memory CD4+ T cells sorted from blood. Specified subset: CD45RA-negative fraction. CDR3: CASSPGHPYPTSTDTQYF. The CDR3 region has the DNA TGTGCCAGCTCACCGGGACACCCATACCCCACTAGCACAGATACGCAGTATTTT. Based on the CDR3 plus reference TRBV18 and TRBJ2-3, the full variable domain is NAGVMQNPRHLVRRRGQEARLRCSPMKGHSHVYWYRQLPEEGLKFMVYLQKENIIDESGMPKERFSAEFPKEGPSILRIQQVVRGDSAAYFCASSPGHPYPTSTDTQYFGPGTRLTVL.